The 2 T cell receptor beta chains reported below all come from one sample, sequenced in a study of PD-L1 blockade in urothelial cancer. Method: immunoSEQ multiplex PCR; TCRdb's copy keeps in-frame clones and lacks some. Here the sample spans 35,000 or so clones, approximately 87% being singletons. Time point defined: pretreatment peripheral blood. This specimen was PBMCs, taken around atezolizumab (anti-PD-L1) treatment. These receptors all come from a man in his 60s with urothelial cancer.

This clone has a handful of counts. This sequence joins TRBV19 and TRBJ2-5; TRBD2 is a possible D gene (6 bases). Germline V gene data show CDR1 as LNHDA and CDR2 as SQIVND (reference sequence). The V end lost 5 bases, the J end lost 4 bases, and 17 bases lay between the germline ends. The CDR3 consists of 15 residues. This chain's CDR3 is CASSSRGYSRETQYF. The CDR3 nucleotides read TGTGCCAGTAGTTCGCGGGGATATTCCAGAGAGACCCAGTACTTC. Full variable domain (remainder filled in from reference TRBV19 and TRBJ2-5): DGGITQSPKYLFRKEGQNVTLSCEQNLNHDAMYWYRQDPGQGLRLIYYSQIVNDFQKGDIAEGYSVSREKKESFPLTVTSAQKNPTAFYLCASSSRGYSRETQYFGPGTRLLVL.

The chain couples TRBV4-3 to TRBJ1-2; 7 nucleotides match TRBD1. The germline V gene has CDR1 LGHNA and CDR2 YSLEER. CDR3 length equals 16 residues. The trim removed 0 bases at V and 4 bases at J, leaving 8 bases unmatched. The CDR3 region is CASSQDQQGGFYGYTF. The CDR3 DNA sequence: TGCGCCAGCAGCCAAGATCAACAAGGGGGCTTCTATGGCTACACCTTC.